This T cell receptor beta chain was found in a study of shared clonotypes between healthy human individuals. Whole-study results and caveats: Expectations were that clonotype sharing among donors would be affected by sequencing depth.

The CDR3 spans 14 residues. CDR1 and CDR2 from the germline V gene are MNHEY and SVGAGI. This clone was found many times. Its antigen remains unknown. TCRdb's copy holds only in-frame clones and misses some; the assay was immunoSEQ multiplex PCR. The table shows around 500,000 clones, with over 70% occurring only once. This chain joins TRBV6-5 and TRBJ2-5, with D possibly being TRBD2 (6 bases). The J call may be in error: the DNA end matches TRBJ2-7 better. This TCR derives from a woman aged 40 to 49 in good health. Some clones in this sample may be carry-over from other donors' samples. Sequencing input: PBMCs. In DNA form, the CDR3 reads TGTGCCAGCACCGCGGGGTATCCCATCTACGAGCAGTACTTC. Its translation is CASTAGYPIYEQYF.